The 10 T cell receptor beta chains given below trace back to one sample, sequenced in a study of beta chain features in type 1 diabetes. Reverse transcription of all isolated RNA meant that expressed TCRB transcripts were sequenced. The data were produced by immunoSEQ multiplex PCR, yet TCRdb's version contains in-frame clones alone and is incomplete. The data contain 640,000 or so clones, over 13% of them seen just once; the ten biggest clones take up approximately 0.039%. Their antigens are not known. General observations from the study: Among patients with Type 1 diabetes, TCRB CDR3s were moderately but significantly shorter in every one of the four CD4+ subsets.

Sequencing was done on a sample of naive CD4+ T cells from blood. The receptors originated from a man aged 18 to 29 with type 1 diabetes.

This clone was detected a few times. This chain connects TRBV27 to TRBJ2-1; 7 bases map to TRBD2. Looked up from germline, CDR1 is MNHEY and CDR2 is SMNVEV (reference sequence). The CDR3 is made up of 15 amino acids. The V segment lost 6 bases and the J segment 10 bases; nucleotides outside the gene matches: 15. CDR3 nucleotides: TGTGCCAGCAGGGGTGGGAGCGGGACGCTTTGGGAGCAGTTCTTC. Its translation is CASRGGSGTLWEQFF.

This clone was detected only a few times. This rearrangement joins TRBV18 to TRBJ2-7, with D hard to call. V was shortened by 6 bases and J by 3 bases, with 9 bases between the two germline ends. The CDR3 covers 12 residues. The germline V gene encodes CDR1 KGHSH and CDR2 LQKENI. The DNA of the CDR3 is TGTGCCAGCTCTCCCGCTCTCTACGAGCAGTACTTC. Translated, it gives CASSPALYEQYF.

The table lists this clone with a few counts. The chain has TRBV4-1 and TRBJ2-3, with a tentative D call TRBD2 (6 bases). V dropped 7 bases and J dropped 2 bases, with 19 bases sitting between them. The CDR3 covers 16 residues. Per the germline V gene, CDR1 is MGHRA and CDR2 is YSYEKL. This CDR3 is CASNLRGLPDTDTQYF. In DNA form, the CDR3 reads TGCGCCAGCAACCTAAGGGGACTCCCCGACACAGATACGCAGTATTTT.

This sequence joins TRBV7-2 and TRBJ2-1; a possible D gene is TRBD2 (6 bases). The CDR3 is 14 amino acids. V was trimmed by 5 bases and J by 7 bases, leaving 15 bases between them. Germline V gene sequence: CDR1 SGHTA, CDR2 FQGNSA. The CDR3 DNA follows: TGTGCCAGCAGCCCCCCGGGACTTAGGAATGAGCAGTTCTTC. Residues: CASSPPGLRNEQFF.

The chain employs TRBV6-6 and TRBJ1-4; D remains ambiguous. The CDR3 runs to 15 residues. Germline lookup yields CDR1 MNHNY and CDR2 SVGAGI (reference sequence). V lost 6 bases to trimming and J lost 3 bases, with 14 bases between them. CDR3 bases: TGTGCCAGCAGCTGGCAACGGGGTCCTAATGAAAAACTGTTTTTT. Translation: CASSWQRGPNEKLFF.

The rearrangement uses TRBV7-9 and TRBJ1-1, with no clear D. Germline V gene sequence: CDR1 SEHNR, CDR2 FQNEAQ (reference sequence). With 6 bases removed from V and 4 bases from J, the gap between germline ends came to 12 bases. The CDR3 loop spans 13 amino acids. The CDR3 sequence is CASSPLGRTEAFF. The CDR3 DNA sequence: TGTGCCAGCAGTCCATTGGGCCGCACTGAAGCTTTCTTT.

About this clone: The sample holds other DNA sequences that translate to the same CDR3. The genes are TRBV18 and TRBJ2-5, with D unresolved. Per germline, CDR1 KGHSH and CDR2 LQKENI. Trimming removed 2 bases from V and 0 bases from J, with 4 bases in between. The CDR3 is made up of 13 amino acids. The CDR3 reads CASSPGNQETQYF. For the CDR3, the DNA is TGTGCCAGCTCACCAGGGAACCAAGAGACCCAGTACTTC.

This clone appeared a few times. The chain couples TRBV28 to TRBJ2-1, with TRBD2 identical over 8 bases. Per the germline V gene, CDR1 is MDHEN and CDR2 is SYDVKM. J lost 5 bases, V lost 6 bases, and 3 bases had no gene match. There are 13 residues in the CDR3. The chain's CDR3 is CASRTGLDNEQFF. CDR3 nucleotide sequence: TGTGCCAGCAGAACGGGACTAGACAATGAGCAGTTCTTC.

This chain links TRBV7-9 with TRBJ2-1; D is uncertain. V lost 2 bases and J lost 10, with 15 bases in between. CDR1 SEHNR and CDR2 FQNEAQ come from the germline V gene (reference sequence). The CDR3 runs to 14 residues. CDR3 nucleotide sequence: TGTGCCAGCAGCTTACCAGCGTCTAAGGAAGAGCAGTTCTTC. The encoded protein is CASSLPASKEEQFF.

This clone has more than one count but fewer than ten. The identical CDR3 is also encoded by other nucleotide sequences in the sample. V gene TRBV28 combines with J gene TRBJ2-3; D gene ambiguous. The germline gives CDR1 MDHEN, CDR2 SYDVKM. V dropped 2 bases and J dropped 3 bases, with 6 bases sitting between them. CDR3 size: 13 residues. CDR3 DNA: TGTGCCAGCAGTTTACCCGGGACAGATACGCAGTATTTT. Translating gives CASSLPGTDTQYF.